Listed below are T cell receptor beta chains from one sample, sequenced in a study of T cells in tuberculosis. The protocol was immunoSEQ multiplex PCR, while the TCRdb copy is restricted to in-frame clones and leaves out a portion. The sample lists 40,000 to 50,000 clones, roughly 96% seen once, with about 3.7% in the top ten. Specimen: PBMCs. The receptors were sampled from a donor aged 10-29 years with latent tuberculosis or without tuberculosis infection. Each CDR3 is given with its conserved first and last residue. A D gene is named only where the DNA matches it firmly.

V	J	D	CDR3	DNA
TRBV6-5	TRBJ2-5	TRBD2	CASSQGTSGQETQYF	TGTGCCAGCAGTCAAGGGACTAGCGGACAAGAGACCCAGTACTTC
TRBV9	TRBJ2-2	-	CASSPQALELFF	TGTGCCAGCAGCCCCCAAGCTCTGGAGCTGTTTTTT
TRBV6-5	TRBJ2-7	-	CASSHTGSYEQYF	TGTGCCAGCAGTCACACAGGGTCCTACGAGCAGTACTTC
TRBV5-6	TRBJ2-3	TRBD2	CASSLTSGGLHF	TGTGCCAGCAGCTTAACTAGCGGGGGATTGCATTTT
TRBV4-1	TRBJ1-4	-	CASSRARGATNEKLFF	TGCGCCAGCAGCCGAGCCAGGGGTGCAACTAATGAAAAACTGTTTTTT
TRBV6-6	TRBJ1-2	TRBD1	CASSHRGSLYGYTF	TGTGCCAGCAGCCACAGGGGGTCACTCTATGGCTACACCTTC
TRBV18	TRBJ1-5	-	CASTTGNQPQHF	TGTGCCAGCACGACAGGTAATCAGCCCCAGCATTTT
TRBV28	TRBJ2-3	-	CASLRGAGTTQYF	TGTGCCAGCCTTCGGGGGGCAGGGACTACGCAGTATTTT
TRBV18	TRBJ1-2	TRBD1	CASSHTTGEDYGYTF	TGTGCCAGCTCACATACGACAGGGGAGGACTATGGCTACACCTTC
TRBV5-1	TRBJ2-7	TRBD2	CASSFGGKWDEQYF	TGCGCCAGCAGCTTCGGGGGGAAGTGGGACGAGCAGTACTTC
TRBV7-3	TRBJ2-5	TRBD2	CASSLGKRGGETQYF	TGTGCCAGCAGCTTAGGGAAGCGGGGTGGGGAGACCCAGTACTTC
TRBV6-1	TRBJ1-5	-	CASSEARNSYSNQPQHF	TGTGCCAGCAGTGAAGCAAGAAACAGTTACAGCAATCAGCCCCAGCATTTT
TRBV7-6	TRBJ1-3	TRBD1	CASSWGQTNTIYF	TGTGCCAGCAGCTGGGGACAGACAAACACCATATATTTT
TRBV10-1	TRBJ2-7	TRBD1	CASSEIQGADEQYF	TGCGCCAGCAGTGAGATACAGGGGGCGGACGAGCAGTACTTC
TRBV19	TRBJ2-5	-	CASSLYGGSGHKQETQYF	TGTGCCAGTAGCCTGTATGGGGGCTCGGGACATAAGCAAGAGACCCAGTACTTC
TRBV5-6	TRBJ1-2	TRBD1	CASSTPGGYYGYTF	TGTGCCAGCAGCACCCCAGGGGGCTACTATGGCTACACCTTC
TRBV6-5	TRBJ2-1	TRBD1	CASSRTGGSYNEQFF	TGTGCCAGCAGCCGGACAGGGGGCTCCTACAATGAGCAGTTCTTC
TRBV19	TRBJ1-2	-	CASSDQASYGYTF	TGTGCCAGTAGCGACCAGGCGAGCTATGGCTACACCTTC